One and the same sample provided the 12 T cell receptor beta chains below, sequenced in a study of blood T cell repertoires in COVID-19 (TCRdb year 2020). The library was built by means of the immunoSEQ multiplex PCR assay. Not all clones reach the TCRdb copy of this immuneACCESS table, which keeps in-frame sequences only. Checked studies attribute under half of the gap to unresolved V genes and leave the rest unexplained. For this sample there are a few hundred thousand clones; roughly 91% appear just once. 1.7% of the sample belongs to the ten largest clones. The sequencing input was PBMCs or T cells enriched from blood (not recorded which). The receptors stem from a woman in her 30s who had recovered from COVID-19.

The chain links TRBV9 to TRBJ1-2, with 7 bases fitting TRBD1. The CDR3 is 17 amino acids. V trimming: 3 bases; J trimming: 5 bases; junction bases outside the gene matches: 16. CDR1 is SGDLS and CDR2 is YYNGEE in the germline V gene. The CDR3 region is CASSARTGTEVGYGYTF. DNA for the CDR3: TGTGCCAGCAGCGCGAGGACCGGGACAGAAGTGGGATATGGCTACACCTTC.

V and J are TRBV7-2 and TRBJ1-6; 8 bases are a match to TRBD1. V lost 1 base and J lost 7; bases outside the gene matches: 3. The CDR3 length is 15 residues. Germline V gene lookup returns CDR1 SGHTA and CDR2 FQGNSA. The CDR3 region has the DNA TGTGCCAGCAGCTTAGTTGACAGGGGAAATTCACCCCTCCACTTT. This sequence encodes CASSLVDRGNSPLHF.

This chain joins TRBV7-8 and TRBJ1-5; D remains unclear. The CDR3 is made up of 19 amino acids. Trimming pared 2 bases from V and 0 bases from J, leaving 20 bases between. CDR1 is SGHVS, CDR2 FQNEAQ, per germline. CDR3 DNA: TGTGCCAGCAGCTTATGGGAGGGCGGCACCAGATATAGCAATCAGCCCCAGCATTTT. The encoded protein is CASSLWEGGTRYSNQPQHF.

The J gene is TRBJ1-2, the V gene TRBV27; a possible D gene is TRBD1 (5 bases). The germline V gene has CDR1 MNHEY and CDR2 SMNVEV (reference sequence). This CDR3 has 17 residues. V shed 2 bases and J shed 4 bases, with 20 bases lying between them. The CDR3 spells CASSLQSPPQAIYGYTF. CDR3 bases: TGTGCCAGCAGTTTACAATCTCCCCCACAGGCTATCTATGGCTACACCTTC.

This clone occurred once. The chain links TRBV20-1 to TRBJ2-3, with D unclear. This CDR3 region has 14 residues. Trimming took 3 bases from V and 0 from J, leaving 10 bases between them. Germline CDR1 DFQATT, CDR2 SNEGSKA (reference sequence). CDR3 in DNA: TGCAGTGCTAGTATCCAGACTAGCACAGATACGCAGTATTTT. As protein: CSASIQTSTDTQYF.

V gene TRBV30 combines with J gene TRBJ1-2; TRBD1 matches at 8 bases. The CDR3 consists of 13 residues. Germline V gene sequence: CDR1 GTSNPN, CDR2 SVGIG (reference sequence). V was pared by 1 base and J by 6 bases, with 4 bases of the junction left unmatched. This CDR3 is CAWSGRGLNGYTF. For the CDR3, the DNA is TGTGCCTGGAGTGGCAGGGGGCTGAATGGCTACACCTTC.

The chain couples TRBV7-9 to TRBJ2-3; 7 bases are a match to TRBD2. J was trimmed by 1 base and V by 4 bases; bases with no gene match: 5. Germline lookup yields CDR1 SEHNR and CDR2 FQNEAQ (reference sequence). The CDR3 covers 15 residues. DNA for the CDR3: TGTGCCAGCAGCTCCGAGCGGGGCCGCACAGATACGCAGTATTTT. Amino acids: CASSSERGRTDTQYF.

This rearrangement joins TRBV28 to TRBJ2-1; D not resolved. This CDR3 is 15 amino acids long. Germline CDR1 and CDR2: MDHEN and SYDVKM. V lost 3 bases, J lost 3 bases, and 12 bases lay in between. CDR3 region: CASSLLELGYNEQFF. CDR3 bases: TGTGCCAGCAGTTTGTTAGAGCTTGGCTACAATGAGCAGTTCTTC.

The chain is built from TRBV20-1 and TRBJ2-2, with 9 bases identical to TRBD2. The CDR3 runs to 16 residues. Germline V CDR1 and CDR2: DFQATT, SNEGSKA (reference sequence). V lost 3 bases and J lost 6; bases outside the gene matches: 11. The CDR3 DNA follows: TGCAGTGCTAGTGATCCCCTAGCGGGACCCCCCGGGGAGCTGTTTTTT. It yields the protein CSASDPLAGPPGELFF.

The rearrangement links TRBV12-3 or TRBV12-4 to TRBJ1-2; TRBD1 aligns across 7 bases. V shed 6 bases and J 5 bases; nucleotides not matched to a gene: 6. The CDR3 covers 13 residues. CDR3 in DNA: TGTGCCAGCAGAGCGACAGGGTATTATGGCTACACCTTC. Its protein product is CASRATGYYGYTF.

The chain combines TRBV5-1 with TRBJ1-2, with 7 bases matching TRBD1. The CDR3 is 14 residues long. V was pared by 3 bases and J by 5 bases, with 7 bases of the junction left unmatched. CDR1 is SGHRS and CDR2 is YFSETQ in the germline V gene. The chain's CDR3 is CASSSPRQGYGYTF. The CDR3 DNA sequence: TGCGCCAGCAGCTCCCCCCGACAGGGATATGGCTACACCTTC.

The chain has TRBV6-2 or TRBV6-3 and TRBJ2-5; TRBD2 aligns across 9 bases. The CDR3 runs to 19 residues. V lost 5 bases and J lost 4; bases outside the gene matches: 20. Germline assignment: CDR1 MNHEY and CDR2 SVGEGT. CDR3 amino acids: CASSLGVQAGGRRAETQYF. The CDR3 bases are TGTGCCAGCAGTCTGGGAGTCCAAGCGGGGGGCCGCCGCGCAGAGACCCAGTACTTC.